This TCR beta chain was captured by sequencing in a study of cytomegalovirus exposure and HLA in healthy donors. The PCR employed 60 Vbeta primers together with 13 Jbeta primers. Method: immunoSEQ multiplex PCR; TCRdb's copy keeps in-frame clones and lacks some. The sample includes around 180,000 clones, roughly 80% of them seen just once. CDR1 SGHRS and CDR2 YFSETQ come from the germline V gene. The CDR3 has 15 residues. V was shortened by 4 bases and J by 4 bases, with 15 bases between the two germline ends. Comment on this clone: Its matching antigen is unknown.

General study results and limits: In vitro data verified three CMV-associated chains as specific for CMV antigens.

The chain combines TRBV5-1 with TRBJ1-5, with a weak D call TRBD1 (5 bases). The specimen sequenced was PBMCs. The clonotype originates from a woman in her 50s in good health and CMV-seropositive. The CDR3 DNA sequence: TGCGCCAGCAGCCCCGGGGCCGGGGGGAATCAGCCCCAGCATTTT. Amino acid sequence: CASSPGAGGNQPQHF.